The T cell receptor beta chain described here comes from a study of T-cell reconstitution after alpha-beta-depleted transplantation in children (dated by TCRdb to 2016 to 2018). Regarding the study in general: The study quantitatively tracked T-cell immune reconstitution after TCRalphabeta/CD19-depleted allogeneic hematopoietic cell transplantation in children using TCR repertoire profiling.

The library was made by PCR. Instrument used: Illumina HiSeq 2500. TCR libraries were prepared with molecular barcoding, using unique molecular identifiers to normalize TCRbeta repertoire quantification. TCRdb reworked the public reads: Q25 trimming with fastp, MiXCR clone assembly, productive beta chains retained. Rows with a matching CDR3 protein are joined into one entry that keeps the most common DNA and genes. The sample table shows 190,000 or so distinct CDR3 sequences, and about 6.4% are seen once. Around 3% of the sample rests with the top ten. According to the germline V gene, CDR1 reads SGHRS and CDR2 reads YFSETQ. The CDR3, cysteine through phenylalanine, is 11 amino acids long. The entry retains the CDR3 DNA only, 33 bases that are in frame from base 1. V is clipped by 4 bases and J by 7 bases, and the sequence between their germline boundaries is 8 bases long. This clonotype was seen ten or more times. Its antigen has not been determined. Base qualities were left out, and no much larger clone turns up one base away.

The material was PBMCs from the stem cell graft donor, obtained from the stem cell graft. The rearranged chain carries TRBV5-1 and TRBJ1-1; the D gene is not confidently resolved. This receptor was taken from a human donor who donated a stem cell graft to a child with Wiskott-Aldrich syndrome. The CDR3 in this case is CASSASNEAFF. The bases read TGCGCCAGCAGCGCCAGTAATGAAGCTTTCTTT.